The 32 T cell receptor beta chains given below trace back to one sample, sequenced in a study of cytomegalovirus exposure and HLA in healthy donors (dated by TCRdb to 2015 to 2018). The library was made by the immunoSEQ multiplex PCR assay. For the multiplex PCR, a mixture combining 60 forward primers for TCR Vbeta segments and 13 reverse primers for TCR Jbeta segments was used. Entries here come from immuneACCESS through TCRdb and include only in-frame sequences with V and J called. Some clones fail to appear in such tables; in the studies checked, an unresolved V gene covers under half of the shortfall, and the cause of the remainder is unknown. The sample table contains approximately 160,000 clones; only one count was recorded for roughly 81% of them. Roughly 5.2% of the sample belongs to the ten largest clones. Source material: PBMCs. These receptors were taken from a girl between 10 and 17 years old in good health and CMV-seropositive.

This chain joins TRBV5-4 and TRBJ1-3, with TRBD1 identical over 7 bases. Germline V gene lookup returns CDR1 SGHNT and CDR2 YYREEE (reference sequence). With 4 bases clipped from V and 4 bases from J, the junction kept 8 bases outside the gene matches. The CDR3 runs to 15 residues. Here the CDR3 reads CASSRQGVGGNTIYF. In DNA form, the CDR3 reads TGTGCCAGCAGCCGGCAGGGGGTGGGGGGAAACACCATATATTTT.

The chain uses TRBV7-2 and TRBJ2-7, with D tentatively TRBD1 (6 bases). Trimming removed 1 base from V and 6 bases from J, with 19 bases in between. The V gene's germline CDR1 is SGHTA and CDR2 FQGNSA. The CDR3 loop spans 16 amino acids. The CDR3 DNA sequence: TGTGCCAGCAGCTTAGTGAGGGGACACCCGGCGGTCGAGCAGTACTTC. Translation: CASSLVRGHPAVEQYF.

This chain links TRBV2 with TRBJ1-2; TRBD1 is a possible D gene (5 bases). CDR3 length equals 14 residues. Germline values: CDR1 SNHLY, CDR2 FYNNEI. The V gene lost 1 base and the J gene lost 3 bases, with 9 bases spanning the gap. The CDR3 spells CASSEGQTYYGYTF. In DNA form, the CDR3 reads TGTGCCAGCAGTGAAGGACAGACCTACTATGGCTACACCTTC.

The chain combines TRBV6-6 with TRBJ2-7; tentatively, D is TRBD2 (6 bases). Trimming pared 7 bases from V and 2 bases from J, leaving 12 bases between. The CDR3 totals 13 residues. Per the germline V gene, CDR1 is MNHNY and CDR2 is SVGAGI (reference sequence). The CDR3 protein is CASTPWGAYEQYF. CDR3 nucleotides: TGTGCCAGCACCCCGTGGGGGGCCTACGAGCAGTACTTC.

V usage is TRBV6-5 and J usage is TRBJ2-7, with 8 bases lining up with TRBD1. CDR1 is MNHEY and CDR2 is SVGAGI in the germline V gene. CDR3 length equals 15 residues. The ends lost 6 bases at V and 0 bases at J; junction bases unmatched: 7. The CDR3 protein is CASRRGQGPSYEQYF. The CDR3 DNA reads TGTGCCAGCAGACGTGGACAGGGTCCCTCCTACGAGCAGTACTTC.

V and J are TRBV5-1 and TRBJ2-1, with D possibly being TRBD2 (5 bases). The germline CDR1 and CDR2 sequences are SGHRS and YFSETQ. Deletions cut 0 bases from V and 5 bases from J, with 12 bases between. CDR3 length: 15 amino acids. CDR3 DNA: TGCGCCAGCAGCTTGGTCTCGAGGGTCGACAATGAGCAGTTCTTC. Translation: CASSLVSRVDNEQFF.

V usage is TRBV19 and J usage is TRBJ1-1, with 7 bases identical to TRBD1. The CDR3 totals 14 residues. The V and J ends lost 5 bases and 3 bases, in that order; junction bases with no gene match: 6. Looked up from germline, CDR1 is LNHDA and CDR2 is SQIVND (reference sequence). CDR3 protein: CASSFDRVDTEAFF. The CDR3 nucleotides read TGTGCCAGTAGTTTTGACAGGGTGGACACTGAAGCTTTCTTT.

The chain employs TRBV4-1 and TRBJ2-5; D perhaps matches TRBD2 (5 bases). This CDR3 is 14 amino acids long. The germline CDR1 and CDR2 sequences are MGHRA and YSYEKL. Trimming cost V 0 bases and J 5 bases, with 10 bases left between them. Here the CDR3 reads CASSQERGGETQYF. The CDR3, as DNA: TGCGCCAGCAGCCAAGAACGGGGTGGGGAGACCCAGTACTTC.

The chain couples TRBV5-5 to TRBJ1-5; D might be TRBD1 (6 bases). Germline V gene lookup returns CDR1 SGHKS and CDR2 YYEKEE (reference sequence). This CDR3 has 15 amino acids. V lost 1 base and J lost 4, with 12 bases in between. This CDR3 reads CASSLFSGENQPQHF. The CDR3 DNA is TGTGCCAGCAGCTTGTTTTCAGGGGAGAATCAGCCCCAGCATTTT.

The chain couples TRBV6-1 to TRBJ2-7; tentative D call: TRBD2 (6 bases). Trimming took 4 bases from V and 3 from J, leaving 19 bases between them. The CDR3 sequence is 16 residues long. The germline CDR1 and CDR2 sequences are MNHNS and SASEGT. The DNA of the CDR3 is TGTGCCAGCAGTGTAGCCCGATCCGGACTAATCTACGAGCAGTACTTC. It specifies CASSVARSGLIYEQYF.

J is TRBJ1-5 and V is TRBV15; 9 positions match TRBD1. CDR3 size: 15 residues. V trimming: 3 bases; J trimming: 7 bases; junction bases outside the gene matches: 7. Per germline, CDR1 LNHNV and CDR2 YYDKDF (reference sequence). The CDR3 nucleotides read TGTGCCACCAGCAGTCCCCTGGACAGGGGACAGCCCCAGCATTTT. Its translation: CATSSPLDRGQPQHF. Full variable domain (remainder filled in from reference TRBV15 and TRBJ1-5): DAMVIQNPRYQVTQFGKPVTLSCSQTLNHNVMYWYQQKSSQAPKLLFHYYDKDFNNEADTPDNFQSRRPNTSFCFLDIRSPGLGDTAMYLCATSSPLDRGQPQHFGDGTRLSIL.

The V call is TRBV5-8, the J call TRBJ2-5; 9 positions agree with TRBD1. This CDR3 is 13 amino acids long. In germline, CDR1 is SGHTS, CDR2 YDEGEE. The J segment lost 5 bases and the V segment lost 4 bases, leaving 3 bases of the junction unmatched. CDR3 nucleotide sequence: TGTGCCAGCAGCCGGGACAGGGTGGAGACCCAGTACTTC. Protein: CASSRDRVETQYF. Variable domain in full (rest from reference TRBV5-8 and TRBJ2-5): EAGVTQSPTHLIKTRGQQATLRCSPISGHTSVYWYQQALGLGLQFLLWYDEGEERNRGNFPPRFSGRQFPNYSSELNVNALELEDSALYLCASSRDRVETQYFGPGTRLLVL.

This clone was recorded only once. The V and J genes are TRBV9 and TRBJ1-2, with 11 bases that match TRBD1. Germline CDR1 reads SGDLS; CDR2 reads YYNGEE. The V segment lost 0 bases and the J segment 4 bases; nucleotides outside the gene matches: 2. CDR3 length: 15 residues. The CDR3 here is CASSVGTGGPYGYTF. The CDR3 DNA reads as TGTGCCAGCAGCGTAGGGACAGGGGGCCCCTATGGCTACACCTTC.

The rearrangement joins TRBV5-1 to TRBJ1-6, with D possibly TRBD1 on 6 matching bases. The ends were cut back, 1 base at V and 10 bases at J, with 21 bases in the middle. The V gene's germline CDR1 is SGHRS and CDR2 YFSETQ. The CDR3 consists of 17 residues. CDR3 residues: CASSLNSGASGESPLHF. The DNA for the CDR3 is TGCGCCAGCAGCTTGAATTCAGGGGCCTCCGGAGAATCACCCCTCCACTTT.

The chain recombines TRBV18 with TRBJ2-7; D remains unclear. V was pared by 2 bases and J by 3 bases, with 11 bases between. In germline, CDR1 is KGHSH, CDR2 LQKENI. This CDR3 is built from 14 residues. CDR3 sequence: CASSPTLEDYEQYF. CDR3 coding DNA: TGTGCCAGCTCACCAACGTTAGAGGACTACGAGCAGTACTTC.

J is TRBJ2-7 and V is TRBV2, with no clear D. The germline V and J ends were trimmed by 3 bases and 2 bases, with 14 bases remaining between them. CDR1 and CDR2 from the germline V gene are SNHLY and FYNNEI. The CDR3 extends over 15 amino acids. CDR3 bases: TGTGCCAGCAGTGATCTGGTAGACACCCCCTACGAGCAGTACTTC. This codes for CASSDLVDTPYEQYF.

The rearrangement uses TRBV6-6 and TRBJ2-7; 7 nucleotides line up with TRBD1. This CDR3 has 16 amino acids. The germline V gene has CDR1 MNHNY and CDR2 SVGAGI (reference sequence). Trimming took 6 bases from V and 0 from J; bases not matched to a gene: 11. The DNA of the CDR3 is TGTGCCAGCAGAGGAACCGACAGGGTGTACTCCTACGAGCAGTACTTC. This encodes CASRGTDRVYSYEQYF.

In regard to this clone: Within the sample, other DNA sequences also encode this same CDR3. CDR3 DNA sequence: TGTGCCAGCAGCGGCGGACAGTTGAACACTGAAGCTTTCTTT. Protein sequence: CASSGGQLNTEAFF. V and J are TRBV9 and TRBJ1-1, with D possibly TRBD1 on 6 matching bases. Germline lookup yields CDR1 SGDLS and CDR2 YYNGEE. The CDR3 loop spans 14 amino acids. Trimming cost V 3 bases and J 0 bases, with 9 bases left between them.

This chain joins TRBV27 and TRBJ1-5, with TRBD1 matching over 8 bases. There are 15 residues in the CDR3. The V segment lost 6 bases and the J segment 5 bases; nucleotides outside the gene matches: 9. Germline assignment: CDR1 MNHEY and CDR2 SMNVEV (reference sequence). The CDR3 sequence: CASSWTGNGYQPQHF. The DNA for the CDR3 is TGTGCCAGCAGCTGGACAGGGAATGGGTATCAGCCCCAGCATTTT.

The chain joins TRBV10-1 to TRBJ2-6; no definite D call. Per the germline V gene, CDR1 is WNHNN and CDR2 is SYGVQD (reference sequence). The CDR3 extends over 17 amino acids. Trimming left V 0 bases short and J 0 bases short, with 9 bases between. This CDR3 is CASSESIAHSGANVLTF. CDR3 DNA sequence: TGCGCCAGCAGTGAGTCGATTGCACACTCTGGGGCCAACGTCCTGACTTTC.

A remark on this clone: The sample carries other DNA sequences with the same CDR3. V usage is TRBV6-5 and J usage is TRBJ1-2, with D perhaps TRBD1 (6 bases). This CDR3 has 14 residues. V was clipped by 0 bases and J by 2 bases, with 7 bases between them. Germline V CDR1 and CDR2: MNHEY, SVGAGI. Here the CDR3 DNA reads TGTGCCAGCAGTTACTCGGACAGAAACTATGGCTACACCTTC. Translating gives CASSYSDRNYGYTF.

This chain joins TRBV30 and TRBJ1-5; 8 nucleotides match TRBD1. This CDR3 is built from 16 residues. Germline CDR1 is GTSNPN and CDR2 is SVGIG (reference sequence). V shed 3 bases and J 6 bases; nucleotides not matched to a gene: 13. The CDR3, as DNA: TGTGCCTGGAGCCCCCGGACAGGGTCAGGCTTTCAGCCCCAGCATTTT. Translation: CAWSPRTGSGFQPQHF.

The V call is TRBV15, the J call TRBJ1-2, with D tentatively TRBD1 (6 bases). V was clipped by 0 bases and J by 5 bases, with 13 bases between them. This CDR3 region has 15 residues. Germline V lookup: CDR1 LNHNV, CDR2 YYDKDF (reference sequence). The CDR3 is CATSRDPTGTYGYTF. DNA for the CDR3: TGTGCCACCAGCAGAGATCCGACAGGAACTTATGGCTACACCTTC.

J is TRBJ1-6 and V is TRBV11-2, with a weak D call TRBD1 (6 bases). V was shortened by 3 bases and J by 3 bases, with 9 bases between the two germline ends. The CDR3 is 15 amino acids. Germline V gene sequence: CDR1 SGHAT, CDR2 FQNNGV. The CDR3 sequence: CASSFGQNYNSPLHF. Written as DNA, the CDR3 is TGTGCCAGCAGCTTCGGACAGAACTATAATTCACCCCTCCACTTT.

The chain has TRBV9 and TRBJ2-7; weak D call: TRBD1 (6 bases). Trimming took off 0 bases at V and 2 bases at J, with 9 bases between the two ends. CDR3 length: 14 amino acids. Germline assignment: CDR1 SGDLS and CDR2 YYNGEE. CDR3 in DNA: TGTGCCAGCAGCGTAGATGACAGGCCCTACGAGCAGTACTTC. It codes for CASSVDDRPYEQYF.

The chain is built from TRBV10-3 and TRBJ1-6, with D unresolved. The CDR3 is 13 residues long. V was cut by 7 bases and J by 6 bases, with 10 bases left in between. Germline CDR1 reads ENHRY; CDR2 reads SYGVKD. CDR3 coding DNA: TGTGCCATCAAGACCGGGTCTAATTCACCCCTCCACTTT. Protein product: CAIKTGSNSPLHF.

This chain uses TRBV2 with TRBJ2-7; TRBD2 agrees at 8 bases. V shed 5 bases, J shed 2 bases, and the junction held 11 bases outside the gene matches. The CDR3 is 16 residues long. Germline CDR1 and CDR2: SNHLY and FYNNEI. The CDR3 DNA reads as TGTGCCAGCAGTTCTAAAGCGGGGGCGATCACCTACGAGCAGTACTTC. Its translation: CASSSKAGAITYEQYF.

This clone was picked up a small number of times. The rearrangement uses TRBV11-3 and TRBJ2-2, with D uncertain. CDR3 length equals 14 residues. CDR1 is SGHNT and CDR2 is YENEEA in the germline V gene. V shed 5 bases and J shed 1 base, with 8 bases lying between them. CDR3 sequence: CASSLTQNTGELFF. The CDR3, as DNA: TGTGCCAGCAGCCTTACACAGAACACCGGGGAGCTGTTTTTT.

This clone was detected only once. V is TRBV19 and J is TRBJ2-5; TRBD2 matches 11 bases. The ends lost 6 bases at V and 2 bases at J; junction bases unmatched: 5. CDR1 and CDR2 (germline): LNHDA, SQIVND (reference sequence). The CDR3 contains 15 residues. CDR3 DNA: TGTGCCAGTAGCCGACTAGCGGGACTTCAAGAGACCCAGTACTTC. Its protein product is CASSRLAGLQETQYF.

This clone was found once. The chain employs TRBV15 and TRBJ1-5; 8 bases are shared with TRBD1. V dropped 1 base and J dropped 7; count of bases not matched to a gene: 6. CDR1 is LNHNV, CDR2 YYDKDF, per germline (reference sequence). The length of the CDR3 is 15 residues. This CDR3 reads CATSRGDRGLQPQHF. DNA of the CDR3: TGTGCCACCAGCAGAGGTGACAGGGGTCTGCAGCCCCAGCATTTT.

This clone appeared a single time. The chain has TRBV5-1 and TRBJ2-4; TRBD1 is a possible D gene (5 bases). CDR1 and CDR2 from the germline V gene are SGHRS and YFSETQ. Trimming pared 0 bases from V and 6 bases from J, leaving 10 bases between. The CDR3 length is 14 residues. CDR3 DNA: TGCGCCAGCAGCTTGGCGGTAGGGGTAAACATTCAGTACTTC. This sequence encodes CASSLAVGVNIQYF.

V and J are TRBV6-5 and TRBJ2-3; 7 nucleotides agree with TRBD2. Germline-derived CDR1 and CDR2 are MNHEY and SVGAGI. This CDR3 has 12 residues. Trimming at V came to 2 bases and at J to 14 bases, leaving 7 bases not matched to a gene. CDR3 region: CASSYQAGPAYF. The CDR3 bases are TGTGCCAGCAGTTACCAAGCGGGGCCTGCGTATTTT.